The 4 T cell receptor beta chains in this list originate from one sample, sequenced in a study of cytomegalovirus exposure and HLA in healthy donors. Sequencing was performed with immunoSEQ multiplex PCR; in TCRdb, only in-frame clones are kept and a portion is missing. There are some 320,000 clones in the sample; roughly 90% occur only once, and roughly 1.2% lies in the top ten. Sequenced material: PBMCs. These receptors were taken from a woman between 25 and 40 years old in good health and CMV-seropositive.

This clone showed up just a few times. The CDR3 coding sequence is TGTGCCAGCAGCCCTATGGGAGGGATCGGGGATGAGCAGTTCTTC. Protein: CASSPMGGIGDEQFF. The chain recombines TRBV7-6 with TRBJ2-1; 7 nucleotides line up with TRBD2. The CDR3 loop spans 15 amino acids. V lost 5 bases to trimming and J lost 8 bases; unmatched junction nucleotides: 12. In germline, CDR1 is SGHVS, CDR2 FNYEAQ.

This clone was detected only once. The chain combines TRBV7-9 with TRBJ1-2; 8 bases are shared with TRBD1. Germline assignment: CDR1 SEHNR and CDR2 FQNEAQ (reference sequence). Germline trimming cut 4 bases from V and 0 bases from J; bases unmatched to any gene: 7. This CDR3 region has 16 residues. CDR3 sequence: CASSSTGDNSNYGYTF. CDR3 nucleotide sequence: TGTGCCAGCAGCTCGACAGGGGACAACTCTAACTATGGCTACACCTTC. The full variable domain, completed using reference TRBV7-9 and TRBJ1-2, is DTGVSQNPRHKITKRGQNVTFRCDPISEHNRLYWYRQTLGQGPEFLTYFQNEAQLEKSRLLSDRFSAERPKGSFSTLEIQRTEQGDSAMYLCASSSTGDNSNYGYTFGSGTRLTVV.

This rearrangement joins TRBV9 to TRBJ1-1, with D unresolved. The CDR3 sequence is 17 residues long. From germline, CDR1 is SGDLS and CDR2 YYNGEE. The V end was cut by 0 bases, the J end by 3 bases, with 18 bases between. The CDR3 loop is CASSVARDTGSYTEAFF. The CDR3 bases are TGTGCCAGCAGCGTAGCTAGAGATACTGGGAGTTACACTGAAGCTTTCTTT.

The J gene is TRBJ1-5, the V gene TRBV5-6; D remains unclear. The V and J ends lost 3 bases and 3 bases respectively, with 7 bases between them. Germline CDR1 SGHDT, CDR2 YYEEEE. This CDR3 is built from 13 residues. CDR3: CASSYGTNQPQHF. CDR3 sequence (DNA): TGTGCCAGCAGCTACGGAACCAATCAGCCCCAGCATTTT.